Given below is one T cell receptor beta chain in context. Antigen unknown. The CDR3 is 15 residues long. Per germline, CDR1 SGHTA and CDR2 FQGTGA. V lost 5 bases to trimming and J lost 9 bases; unmatched junction nucleotides: 7. These data are taken from a study of glioma-infiltrating T cells after dendritic cell vaccination. Whole-study results and caveats: Higher TCR clonality did not directly relate to longer survival. Higher pretreatment TIL content predicted longer progression-free time and survival.

Sequencing was performed with immunoSEQ multiplex PCR; in TCRdb, only in-frame clones are kept and a portion is missing. The sample shows some 70,000 clones, 81% of them seen only once. The chain is built from TRBV7-3 and TRBJ2-1; 13 nucleotides agree with TRBD2. This material consisted of blood, taken before dendritic cell vaccination. This TCR came from a human donor with glioblastoma. As DNA, the CDR3 is TGTGCCAGCAGCCGACTAGCGGGGGGTTTTGGTGAGCAGTTCTTC. Its protein is CASSRLAGGFGEQFF. Full variable domain (rest looked up from reference TRBV7-3 and TRBJ2-1): GAGVSQTPSNKVTEKGKYVELRCDPISGHTALYWYRQSLGQGPEFLIYFQGTGAADDSGLPNDRFFAVRPEGSVSTLKIQRTERGDSAVYLCASSRLAGGFGEQFFGPGTRLTVL.